This passage covers 10 T cell receptor beta chains from one sample sequenced in a study of cytomegalovirus exposure and HLA in healthy donors (dated by TCRdb to the late 2010s). Library preparation used the immunoSEQ multiplex PCR assay. For the multiplex PCR, a mixture combining 60 forward primers for TCR Vbeta segments and 13 reverse primers for TCR Jbeta segments was used. The table comes from immuneACCESS by way of TCRdb, which keeps in-frame sequences with V and J called. Part of the clones is missing from these tables; in studies checked, under half for an unresolved V gene and the rest for unknown reasons. The sample table shows 160,000 or so clones, and more than 75% are seen once. The top ten constitute 2% to 2.5% of the sample. Specimen: PBMCs. These receptors all come from a woman aged 18-29 years in good health and CMV-seronegative.

The chain uses TRBV7-2 and TRBJ2-1; a possible D gene is TRBD1 (6 bases). Trimming pared 2 bases from V and 2 bases from J, leaving 10 bases between. The CDR3 is 15 amino acids. CDR1 and CDR2 from the germline V gene are SGHTA and FQGNSA. CDR3 nucleotide sequence: TGTGCCAGCAGCTTACCAGGGGCCGCCTACAATGAGCAGTTCTTC. Translated: CASSLPGAAYNEQFF.

V and J are TRBV18 and TRBJ2-7; D is perhaps TRBD2 (5 bases). V gave up 3 bases and J gave up 3 bases, with 15 bases separating them. This CDR3 spans 15 amino acids. CDR1 is KGHSH and CDR2 is LQKENI in the germline V gene. The CDR3 region has the DNA TGTGCCAGCTCACCCCCGCCCGGGATGTACTACGAGCAGTACTTC. It codes for CASSPPPGMYYEQYF.

The chain joins TRBV21-1 to TRBJ1-2. TRBV21-1 is tagged as a pseudogene. The CDR3 runs 17 residues. CDR3 coding DNA: TGTGCCAGCCGATCCATGGGCGGGCCCGGAGGTCACTATGGCTACACCTTC. It is translated as CASRSMGGPGGHYGYTF.

The chain links TRBV30 to TRBJ1-2, with a tentative D call TRBD1 (6 bases). Germline V CDR1 and CDR2: GTSNPN, SVGIG (reference sequence). Deletions cut 5 bases from V and 3 bases from J, with 10 bases between. CDR3 length equals 12 residues. The CDR3 DNA reads as TGTGCCTGGGCAGGGGTTCACTATGGCTACACCTTC. Translation gives CAWAGVHYGYTF. The complete variable domain, with remaining parts taken from reference TRBV30 and TRBJ1-2, reads SQTIHQWPATLVQPVGSPLSLECTVEGTSNPNLYWYRQAAGRGLQLLFYSVGIGQISSEVPQNLSASRPQDRQFILSSKKLLLSDSGFYLCAWAGVHYGYTFGSGTRLTVV.

The chain employs TRBV9 and TRBJ2-5; D is perhaps TRBD2 (7 bases). The CDR3 has 14 amino acids. The germline V gene encodes CDR1 SGDLS and CDR2 YYNGEE. Trimming stripped 6 bases from V and 2 bases from J, with 14 bases between. CDR3 amino acids: CASNGGGGQETQYF. For the CDR3, the DNA is TGTGCCAGCAATGGGGGAGGGGGGCAAGAGACCCAGTACTTC.

The chain combines TRBV28 with TRBJ2-1; D is ambiguous. The CDR3 length is 17 residues. Trimming took off 3 bases at V and 2 bases at J, with 17 bases between the two ends. Germline CDR1 MDHEN, CDR2 SYDVKM. The CDR3 sequence: CASSFSRLEKPYNEQFF. As DNA, the CDR3 is TGTGCCAGCAGTTTTTCCCGGTTAGAGAAACCCTACAATGAGCAGTTCTTC.

This clone was picked up a small number of times. This chain joins TRBV4-2 and TRBJ1-2; D ambiguous. Germline loops: CDR1 LGHNA, CDR2 YNFKEQ. The germline V and J ends were trimmed by 4 bases and 2 bases, with 8 bases remaining between them. The CDR3 is 13 amino acids. CDR3 region: CASSRQVNYGYTF. The CDR3 bases are TGTGCCAGCAGCCGCCAGGTCAACTATGGCTACACCTTC.

The CDR3 sequence: CASSQPTGGTETQYF. CDR3 DNA sequence: TGCGCCAGCAGCCAGCCGACAGGGGGTACGGAGACCCAGTACTTC. This rearrangement joins TRBV5-1 to TRBJ2-5, with 9 positions matching TRBD1. Germline V gene sequence: CDR1 SGHRS, CDR2 YFSETQ. The CDR3 totals 15 residues. Losses at the gene ends were 4 bases for V and 5 bases for J; bases not matched to a gene: 9.

The table lists this clone with a few counts. The CDR3 loop is CASSLGQGAQANEKLFF. The CDR3 DNA reads TGTGCCAGCAGCTTGGGCCAGGGGGCGCAGGCTAATGAAAAACTGTTTTTT. This chain joins TRBV5-4 and TRBJ1-4; 8 nucleotides agree with TRBD1. The CDR3 has 17 amino acids. Trimming at V came to 0 bases and at J to 3 bases, leaving 7 bases not matched to a gene. CDR1 and CDR2 from the germline V gene are SGHNT and YYREEE (reference sequence).

This clone was observed once. This chain joins TRBV6-5 and TRBJ2-7, with D unclear. The CDR3 totals 13 residues. The V end lost 5 bases, the J end lost 0 bases, and 8 bases lay between the germline ends. The V gene's germline CDR1 is MNHEY and CDR2 SVGAGI. CDR3 loop: CASSPTLSYEQYF. The DNA for the CDR3 is TGTGCCAGCAGTCCGACTCTCTCCTACGAGCAGTACTTC.